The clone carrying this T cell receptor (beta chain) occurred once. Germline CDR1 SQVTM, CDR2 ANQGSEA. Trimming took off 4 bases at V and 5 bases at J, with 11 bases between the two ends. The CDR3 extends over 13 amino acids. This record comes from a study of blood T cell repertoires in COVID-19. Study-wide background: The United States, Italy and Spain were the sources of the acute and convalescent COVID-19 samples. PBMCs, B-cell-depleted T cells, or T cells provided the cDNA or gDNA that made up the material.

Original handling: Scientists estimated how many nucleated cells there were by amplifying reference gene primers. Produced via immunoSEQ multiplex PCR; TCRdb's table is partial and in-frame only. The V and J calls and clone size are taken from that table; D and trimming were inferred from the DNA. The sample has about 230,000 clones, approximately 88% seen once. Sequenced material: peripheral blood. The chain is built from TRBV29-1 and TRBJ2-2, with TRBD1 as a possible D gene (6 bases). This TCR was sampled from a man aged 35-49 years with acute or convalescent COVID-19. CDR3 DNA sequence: TGCAGCGTTGCCCTACAGGGAACCGGGGAGCTGTTTTTT. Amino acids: CSVALQGTGELFF.